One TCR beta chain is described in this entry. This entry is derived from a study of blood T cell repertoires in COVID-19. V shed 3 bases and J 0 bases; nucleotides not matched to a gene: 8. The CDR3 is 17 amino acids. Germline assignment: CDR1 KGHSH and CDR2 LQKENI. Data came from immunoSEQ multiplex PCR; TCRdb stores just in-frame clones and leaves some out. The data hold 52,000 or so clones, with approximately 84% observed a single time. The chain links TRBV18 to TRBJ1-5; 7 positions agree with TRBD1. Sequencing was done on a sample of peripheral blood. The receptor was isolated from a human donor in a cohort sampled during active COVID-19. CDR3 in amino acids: CASSPPGQPYSNQPQHF. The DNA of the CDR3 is TGTGCCAGCTCACCCCCGGGACAGCCTTATAGCAATCAGCCCCAGCATTTT.